The rows below give T cell receptor beta chains drawn from one sample of a study of blood T cell repertoires in COVID-19. Only in-frame clones appear in the TCRdb table, and some are missing; sequencing was by immunoSEQ multiplex PCR. There are 200,000 or so clones in the sample; around 81% occur only once, and around 7.4% lies in the top ten. The specimen sequenced was PBMCs or T cells enriched from blood (not recorded which). The receptor source for this set is a middle-aged woman with acute COVID-19. Both conserved end residues are trimmed from each CDR3. Fields, in order: J gene, clone size, V gene, CDR3 protein. Some rows mark clone size as missing; the rest say once, few, many or name a class of expanded clone.

>TRBJ2-3|.|TRBV15
ATSDRSTDTQY
>TRBJ2-1|.|TRBV20-1
SASSLASWNEQF
>TRBJ1-3|.|TRBV28
ASSFGTGVGNTIY
>TRBJ1-1|.|TRBV18
ASSHDRDLPNTEAF
>TRBJ2-3|few|TRBV19
ASRPLRAGRTDTQY
>TRBJ2-5|.|TRBV9
ASSASGRGRETQY
>TRBJ1-5|many|TRBV4-2
ASGDRGGGNQPQH
>TRBJ2-2|.|TRBV11-3
ASRKPGINTGELF
>TRBJ1-2|.|TRBV5-1
ASTPGTGLIYGYT
>TRBJ1-6|many|TRBV9
ASSEGGTGRSPLH
>TRBJ2-5|.|TRBV11-2
ASSSILQGLMYQETQY
>TRBJ2-2|.|TRBV6-5
ASIRGAGTGELF